The text below deals with one T cell receptor beta chain. These data are taken from a study of cytomegalovirus exposure and HLA in healthy donors. Everyone who donated was a healthy bone marrow donor. PCR amplification relied on 60 Vbeta primers (plus 13 Jbeta primers). Measured with immunoSEQ multiplex PCR; TCRdb has only the in-frame clones, and not every one. The table has 150,000 to 200,000 clones, approximately 80% seen once. The sample consisted of PBMCs. The sequence was collected from a woman aged 18-35 years in good health and CMV-seronegative.

The CDR3 region is CASRSDSPWMTQHF. CDR3 coding DNA: TGTGCCAGTAGGTCAGACTCACCGTGGATGACCCAGCATTTT. The gene calls are TRBV19 and TRBJ1-5; no reliable D call. The germline V gene has CDR1 LNHDA and CDR2 SQIVND (reference sequence). V lost 6 bases, J lost 11 bases, and 20 bases lay in between. There are 14 residues in the CDR3.